This T cell receptor (beta chain) was identified during a study of T cell changes during pregnancy in multiple sclerosis. The protocol was immunoSEQ multiplex PCR, while the TCRdb copy is restricted to in-frame clones and leaves out a portion. The sample records more than 45,000 clones, around 92% being singletons. Trimming left V 2 bases short and J 6 bases short, with 10 bases between. The germline CDR1 and CDR2 sequences are SGHRS and YFSETQ. The CDR3 is 13 residues long. This sequence originates from a female donor with multiple sclerosis, enrolled in a pregnancy study. Here the sequenced sample was CD4+ T cells from peripheral blood mononuclear cells, taken after pregnancy. The chain has TRBV5-1 and TRBJ2-3, with D unresolved. CDR3 in amino acids: CASSLEVVDTQYF. DNA of the CDR3: TGCGCCAGCAGCTTAGAGGTCGTTGATACGCAGTATTTT.